This entry concerns a single T cell receptor (beta chain). The entry originates in a study of T cell responses to AZD1222 COVID-19 vaccine. TCRdb's copy holds only in-frame clones and misses some; the assay was immunoSEQ multiplex PCR. In the table there are about 150,000 clones, around nine tenths of which are singletons. V was cut by 1 base and J by 3 bases, with 12 bases left in between. The CDR3 has 15 residues. Germline-derived CDR1 and CDR2 are SNHLY and FYNNEI. This chain uses TRBV2 with TRBJ1-2; the D gene is possibly TRBD1 (6 bases). The sequences come from peripheral blood, collected after recovery from COVID-19. The source is an adult who had recovered from COVID-19. The CDR3: CASSEGQAIHYGYTF. The CDR3 region has the DNA TGTGCCAGCAGTGAAGGACAGGCTATCCACTATGGCTACACCTTC.